Detailed here is one T cell receptor beta chain. Repertoires were generated with immunoSEQ multiplex PCR, while TCRdb's copy carries only in-frame clones and drops some. The repertoire holds some 200,000 clones, with roughly nine tenths as singletons. These data originate in a study of blood T cell repertoires in COVID-19. V gave up 3 bases and J gave up 2 bases, with 7 bases separating them. This CDR3 contains 13 residues. Recruits, aged roughly 18 to 100 years, lived in 24 US areas. This TCR came from a woman between 50 and 59 years old in a cohort exposed to, infected with or recovered from COVID-19 (not recorded which). Sequenced: PBMCs or T cells enriched from blood (not recorded which). The V call is TRBV12-3 or TRBV12-4, the J call TRBJ2-5, with D tentatively TRBD2 (6 bases). CDR3 sequence reads: CASSFSGQETQYF. The CDR3 DNA sequence: TGTGCCAGCAGTTTTAGCGGACAAGAGACCCAGTACTTC.